Described below is a single T cell receptor (beta chain) sequence and its context. Germline loops: CDR1 SGHAT, CDR2 FQNNGV. V lost 5 bases and J lost 4; bases outside the gene matches: 9. The length of the CDR3 is 18 residues. This sample is part of a study of blood T cell repertoires in COVID-19. Profiled with immunoSEQ multiplex PCR; TCRdb holds only in-frame clones, not every one. The table includes some 270,000 clones, over 80% detected once. The TCR comes from a woman in her 30s with acute COVID-19. The sample comprised PBMCs or T cells enriched from blood (not recorded which). J is TRBJ2-3 and V is TRBV11-2, with 16 bases identical to TRBD2. This CDR3 reads CASSAGTSGRGAADTQYF. The CDR3 nucleotides are TGTGCCAGCAGCGCCGGGACTAGCGGGAGGGGGGCCGCAGATACGCAGTATTTT.